This T cell receptor (beta chain) was captured by sequencing in a study of blood T cell repertoires in COVID-19. Sequencing was performed with immunoSEQ multiplex PCR; in TCRdb, only in-frame clones are kept and a portion is missing. This table has approximately 150,000 clones, about 87% appearing once. The CDR3 runs 14 residues. Germline values: CDR1 SEHNR, CDR2 FQNEAQ (reference sequence). Trimming left V 1 base short and J 8 bases short, with 14 bases between. Sequenced: peripheral blood. The rearrangement joins TRBV7-9 to TRBJ1-1; D may be TRBD1 (6 bases). The clonotype was recovered from a human donor with COVID-19, enrolled during active disease. The donor label of this sample is uncertain. The DNA of the CDR3 is TGTGCCAGCAGCTTAGATGGACGGACAGCCGAAGCTTTCTTT. Translating gives CASSLDGRTAEAFF.